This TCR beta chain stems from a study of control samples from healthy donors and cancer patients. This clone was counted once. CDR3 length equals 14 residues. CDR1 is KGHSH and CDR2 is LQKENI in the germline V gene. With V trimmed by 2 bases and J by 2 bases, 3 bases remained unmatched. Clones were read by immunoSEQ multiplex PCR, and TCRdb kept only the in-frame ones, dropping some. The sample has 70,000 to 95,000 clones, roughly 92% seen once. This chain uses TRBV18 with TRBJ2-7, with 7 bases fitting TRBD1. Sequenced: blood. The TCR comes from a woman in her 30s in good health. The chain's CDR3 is CASSPMGQPYEQYF. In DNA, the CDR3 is TGTGCCAGCTCACCAATGGGACAGCCCTACGAGCAGTACTTC.